These T cell receptor beta chains were read from a single sample in a study of T cell responses to AZD1222 COVID-19 vaccine. Generated by immunoSEQ multiplex PCR, the TCRdb table keeps only in-frame clones and is missing some. The repertoire holds roughly 28,000 clones, with around 86% as singletons. This sample comprised peripheral blood, obtained on day 0 of AZD1222 vaccination. These receptors were taken from an adult in good health. Both conserved end residues are part of each CDR3. D genes are given only for firm matches. Where a row states a size, it is once, few, many or the class of an expanded clone; other rows omit it.

v_gene	abundance	d_gene	j_gene	CDR3aa	CDR3nt
TRBV5-1	NA	NA	TRBJ1-6	CASSLGTFFSPLHF	TGCGCCAGCAGCCTCGGGACATTTTTCTCACCCCTCCACTTT
TRBV5-8	NA	NA	TRBJ2-1	CASSPLDTLWEQFF	TGTGCCAGCAGCCCCTTGGACACGCTCTGGGAGCAGTTCTTC
TRBV19	NA	NA	TRBJ2-2	CASSIAQNTGELFF	TGTGCCAGTAGTATAGCCCAGAACACCGGGGAGCTGTTTTTT
TRBV5-1	NA	NA	TRBJ1-3	CASSPLTDFSGNTIYF	TGCGCCAGCAGCCCCTTGACGGATTTCTCTGGAAACACCATATATTTT
TRBV6-4	NA	TRBD2	TRBJ2-3	CASSGIAGSTDTQYF	TGTGCCAGCAGTGGGATAGCGGGCAGCACAGATACGCAGTATTTT
TRBV9	few	NA	TRBJ2-7	CASSVDGRSYEQYF	TGTGCCAGCAGCGTAGACGGGAGATCCTACGAGCAGTACTTC
TRBV3-1/TRBV3-2	NA	TRBD1	TRBJ1-4	CASSQVGTGLHLFF	TGTGCCAGCAGCCAAGTCGGGACAGGCCTGCACCTCTTTTTT
TRBV6-5	NA	TRBD1	TRBJ1-6	CASRTGAGNSPLHF	TGTGCCAGCAGGACAGGGGCGGGGAATTCACCCCTCCACTTT
TRBV4-3	NA	NA	TRBJ1-5	CASSQETGLDQPQHF	TGCGCCAGCAGCCAAGAAACAGGGTTGGATCAGCCCCAGCATTTT
TRBV19	NA	NA	TRBJ1-6	CASSIVQGSSPLHF	TGTGCCAGTAGTATCGTACAGGGTAGTTCACCCCTCCACTTT
TRBV7-9	NA	TRBD2	TRBJ2-7	CASSKPTSGSAHEQYF	TGTGCCAGCAGCAAACCGACTAGCGGGAGTGCCCACGAGCAGTACTTC
TRBV7-9	NA	TRBD1	TRBJ1-6	CASSLVQGAYSPLHF	TGTGCCAGCAGCTTAGTGCAGGGGGCTTATTCACCCCTCCACTTT
TRBV25-1	NA	NA	TRBJ2-2	CASSVGGTGELFF	TGTGCCAGCAGTGTCGGCGGCACCGGGGAGCTGTTTTTT
TRBV15	NA	NA	TRBJ2-7	CATRGANYEQYF	TGTGCCACCCGCGGGGCCAACTACGAGCAGTACTTC
TRBV24-1	NA	TRBD2	TRBJ2-1	CATSDVSGRRLDEQFF	TGTGCCACCAGTGATGTTAGCGGGAGACGACTTGATGAGCAGTTCTTC
TRBV4-1	once	NA	TRBJ1-5	CASSQEERARPQHF	TGCGCCAGCAGCCAAGAAGAAAGGGCCCGGCCCCAGCATTTT
TRBV5-1	once	NA	TRBJ1-1	CASSLDWYSPTEAFF	TGCGCCAGCAGCTTGGATTGGTATTCCCCGACTGAAGCTTTCTTT
TRBV29-1	NA	TRBD1	TRBJ2-7	CSGSDRGGYEQYF	TGCAGCGGGTCGGACAGGGGAGGATACGAGCAGTACTTC
TRBV4-1	NA	TRBD1	TRBJ2-7	CASSPPDRNSYEQYF	TGCGCCAGCAGCCCCCCGGACAGGAACTCCTACGAGCAGTACTTC
TRBV27	NA	TRBD2	TRBJ2-7	CASKPDPRLAMPEQYF	TGTGCCAGCAAACCCGATCCAAGACTAGCCATGCCCGAGCAGTACTTC
TRBV29-1	NA	NA	TRBJ2-3	CSVEARLTDTQYF	TGCAGCGTTGAAGCACGGCTTACAGATACGCAGTATTTT
TRBV28	few	TRBD1	TRBJ2-5	CATDYGQGVKETQYF	TGTGCCACCGATTATGGACAGGGGGTGAAAGAGACCCAGTACTTC
TRBV29-1	NA	NA	TRBJ2-7	CSVILEGGYEQYF	TGCAGCGTTATACTAGAGGGGGGATACGAGCAGTACTTC
TRBV2	NA	NA	TRBJ1-1	CASSATGLRTEAFF	TGTGCCAGCAGCGCAACAGGGCTACGCACTGAAGCTTTCTTT
TRBV5-1	NA	TRBD2	TRBJ2-5	CASSPGGSGTNQETQYF	TGCGCCAGCAGCCCGGGCGGTAGCGGGACAAACCAAGAGACCCAGTACTTC
TRBV7-2	NA	NA	TRBJ2-1	CASSLSGASYNEQFF	TGTGCCAGCAGCCTCTCCGGGGCTTCCTACAATGAGCAGTTCTTC
TRBV7-8	NA	NA	TRBJ1-1	CASSLTEGTEAFF	TGTGCCAGCAGCTTAACCGAAGGCACTGAAGCTTTCTTT
TRBV4-1	NA	NA	TRBJ2-2	CASSQEGGGANTGELFF	TGCGCCAGCAGCCAAGAAGGCGGCGGCGCGAACACCGGGGAGCTGTTTTTT
TRBV7-2	NA	TRBD1	TRBJ2-7	CASSRDRGRYEQYF	TGTGCCAGCAGCCGGGACAGGGGACGCTACGAGCAGTACTTC
TRBV28	NA	NA	TRBJ2-5	CASSLSVPQETQYF	TGTGCCAGCAGTTTATCGGTGCCCCAAGAGACCCAGTACTTC
TRBV14	once	NA	TRBJ2-3	CASSPPLLGLTDTQYF	TGTGCCAGCAGCCCTCCTTTACTAGGTCTCACAGATACGCAGTATTTT
TRBV6-5	few	NA	TRBJ1-5	CASSLGGTDQPQHF	TGTGCCAGCAGCTTGGGGGGGACTGATCAGCCCCAGCATTTT
TRBV20-1	NA	TRBD1	TRBJ1-2	CSASSDRVDGYTF	TGCAGTGCTAGTTCGGACAGGGTGGATGGCTACACCTTC
TRBV29-1	NA	NA	TRBJ2-1	CSVENPWDSPEQFF	TGCAGCGTTGAAAACCCCTGGGATTCCCCCGAGCAGTTCTTC
TRBV5-1	NA	TRBD1	TRBJ2-3	CASSVGQGGDTQYF	TGCGCCAGCAGCGTGGGACAGGGAGGAGATACGCAGTATTTT
TRBV5-1	once	NA	TRBJ1-2	CASSLVGDGYTF	TGCGCCAGCAGCTTGGTAGGGGATGGCTACACCTTC
TRBV28	once	NA	TRBJ1-1	CASTPSGTGDTEAFF	TGTGCCAGCACCCCTTCCGGGACCGGGGACACTGAAGCTTTCTTT
TRBV11-2	once	NA	TRBJ2-1	CASSFGNHNEQFF	TGTGCCAGCAGCTTCGGGAACCACAATGAGCAGTTCTTC
TRBV3-1/TRBV3-2	few	NA	TRBJ1-3	CASRVSWGRLSGNTIYF	TGTGCCAGCAGGGTATCGTGGGGCAGACTTTCGGGAAACACCATATATTTT
TRBV27	NA	TRBD2	TRBJ2-7	CASSPWPLAGGPYEQYF	TGTGCCAGCAGTCCGTGGCCACTAGCGGGAGGCCCCTACGAGCAGTACTTC
TRBV19	NA	TRBD1	TRBJ1-2	CASRRTGVYGYTF	TGTGCCAGTAGACGTACAGGGGTCTATGGCTACACCTTC
TRBV2	NA	NA	TRBJ1-2	CASNRGRRGYTF	TGTGCCAGCAATCGGGGGCGCAGAGGCTACACCTTC
TRBV12-3/TRBV12-4	NA	TRBD1	TRBJ1-5	CASTGGAEPQHF	TGTGCCAGTACAGGGGGCGCGGAGCCCCAGCATTTT
TRBV2	NA	NA	TRBJ2-3	CASTEFVYEYF	TGTGCCAGCACTGAATTTGTTTATGAGTATTTT
TRBV5-8	NA	NA	TRBJ1-4	CASRGGLSTNEKLFF	TGTGCCAGCAGGGGAGGGCTGTCAACTAATGAAAAACTGTTTTTT
TRBV7-8	NA	NA	TRBJ1-5	CASSHLTGSSSLMNQPQHF	TGTGCCAGCAGCCATCTTACGGGTTCATCGAGCCTAATGAATCAGCCCCAGCATTTT
TRBV2	NA	TRBD1	TRBJ1-5	CASRLPGQGAQPQHF	TGTGCCAGCAGGCTCCCGGGACAGGGAGCGCAGCCCCAGCATTTT
TRBV6-5	few	TRBD2	TRBJ2-7	CASHTSGRGDKQYF	TGTGCCAGCCATACAAGCGGGAGAGGGGATAAGCAGTACTTC
TRBV29-1	NA	NA	TRBJ2-6	CSGVFSGANVLTF	TGCAGCGGCGTGTTCTCTGGGGCCAACGTCCTGACTTTC
TRBV20-1	NA	NA	TRBJ2-5	CSAIALETQYF	TGCAGTGCTATAGCGTTGGAGACCCAGTACTTC
TRBV4-1	NA	NA	TRBJ2-7	CASSQARDYGQYF	TGCGCCAGCAGCCAAGCGAGAGATTACGGGCAGTACTTC
TRBV10-2	NA	NA	TRBJ1-2	CASSEWIGIGYTF	TGCGCCAGCAGTGAGTGGATAGGGATTGGCTACACCTTC
TRBV6-5	NA	NA	TRBJ2-7	CASLSKFSYEQYF	TGTGCCAGCTTGTCAAAGTTCTCCTACGAGCAGTACTTC
TRBV11-3	NA	NA	TRBJ2-7	CASSLGRGYEQYF	TGTGCCAGCAGCTTAGGCAGGGGCTACGAGCAGTACTTC
TRBV28	few	NA	TRBJ2-7	CASSWIYEQYF	TGTGCCAGCAGCTGGATCTACGAGCAGTACTTC
TRBV10-3	NA	TRBD1	TRBJ1-6	CAISESYRGTSLHF	TGTGCCATCAGTGAGTCTTACAGGGGGACATCCCTCCACTTT
TRBV7-9	NA	NA	TRBJ1-6	CASTHGGGGNSPLHF	TGTGCCAGCACCCACGGGGGAGGGGGTAATTCACCCCTCCACTTT
TRBV7-2	once	NA	TRBJ2-7	CASSLSGLVSYEQYF	TGTGCCAGCAGCTTATCCGGTCTAGTTAGCTACGAGCAGTACTTC